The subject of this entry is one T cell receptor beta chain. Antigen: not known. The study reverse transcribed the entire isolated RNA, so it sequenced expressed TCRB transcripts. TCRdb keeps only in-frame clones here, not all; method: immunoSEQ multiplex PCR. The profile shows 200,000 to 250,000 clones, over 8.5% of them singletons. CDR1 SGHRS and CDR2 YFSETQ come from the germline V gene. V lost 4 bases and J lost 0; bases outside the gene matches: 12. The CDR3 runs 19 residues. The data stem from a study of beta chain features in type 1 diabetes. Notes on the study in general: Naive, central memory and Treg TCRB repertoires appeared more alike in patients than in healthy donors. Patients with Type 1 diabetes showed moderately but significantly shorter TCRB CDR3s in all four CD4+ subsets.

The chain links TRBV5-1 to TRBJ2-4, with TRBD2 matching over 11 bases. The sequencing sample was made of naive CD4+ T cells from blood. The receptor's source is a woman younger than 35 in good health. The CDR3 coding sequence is TGCGCCAGCAGCCACGATGGACTAGCGGGTTTACTAGCCAAAAACATTCAGTACTTC. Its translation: CASSHDGLAGLLAKNIQYF.